Listed below are T cell receptor beta chains from one sample, sequenced in a study of beta chain features in type 1 diabetes. Assay used: immunoSEQ multiplex PCR; TCRdb lists only in-frame clones, some missing. This table holds about 650,000 clones, 9.5% to 15% found once. Sequences were obtained from naive CD4+ T cells from blood. The receptor set was obtained from a man younger than 45 with type 1 diabetes. The CDR3 runs from the conserved cysteine through the conserved F or W. Fields, in order: J gene, clone size, V gene, D gene, CDR3 DNA, CDR3 protein. A D gene is named only where the DNA matches it firmly. Size tells how often a clone was seen (once, few, many) or the class of an expanded clone, and some rows leave it out.

TRBJ2-6 | few | TRBV30 | NA | TGTGCCTGGAGTGCGGGTCGACGGAGGACTGGCTCTGGGGCCAACGTCCTGACTTTC | CAWSAGRRRTGSGANVLTF
TRBJ2-7 | NA | TRBV7-3 | NA | TGTGCCAGCAGATTAACCGGGACCTACGAGCAGTACTTC | CASRLTGTYEQYF
TRBJ2-3 | few | TRBV2 | TRBD2 | TGTGCCAGCAGAGGGTATTCGGGACTATCAACCTCCGCGCAGTATTTT | CASRGYSGLSTSAQYF
TRBJ1-1 | few | TRBV18 | NA | TGTGCCAGCTCACCACTATCAGGGCGCGTGATGAACACTGAAGCTTTCTTT | CASSPLSGRVMNTEAFF
TRBJ2-4 | few | TRBV5-1 | NA | TGCGCCAGCAGCTTGTCCAGGGGCCTCCAAAACATTCAGTACTTC | CASSLSRGLQNIQYF
TRBJ1-4 | NA | TRBV7-8 | NA | TGTGCCAGCAGCGCAAACCGGGACGGCCTTAATGAAAAACTGTTTTTT | CASSANRDGLNEKLFF
TRBJ1-6 | NA | TRBV28 | NA | TGTGCCAGCAGTTCGCAGAGCTATAATTCACCCCTCCACTTT | CASSSQSYNSPLHF
TRBJ2-1 | few | TRBV5-6 | TRBD2 | TGTGCCAGCAGCTTGGGGTTTAGCGGGATATACAATGAGCAGTTCTTC | CASSLGFSGIYNEQFF
TRBJ2-1 | NA | TRBV11-2 | NA | TGTGCCAGCAGCCCCTACAATGAGCAGTTCTTC | CASSPYNEQFF
TRBJ2-2 | NA | TRBV28 | TRBD2 | TGTGCCAGCAGTTTCTTGGCTAGCGGGGTATCCGGGGAGCTGTTTTTT | CASSFLASGVSGELFF
TRBJ2-1 | few | TRBV7-9 | NA | TGTGCCAGCAGGAAGGATAGAAGCTCCTACAATGAGCAGTTCTTC | CASRKDRSSYNEQFF
TRBJ2-3 | NA | TRBV27 | TRBD1 | TGTGCCAGCAGCACCCCACCAACAGGGGGCATGTTCGCAGATACGCAGTATTTT | CASSTPPTGGMFADTQYF
TRBJ1-4 | NA | TRBV18 | NA | TGTGCCAGCTCACCACCGACTGAATATGGTGAAAAACTGTTTTTT | CASSPPTEYGEKLFF
TRBJ1-4 | few | TRBV5-1 | NA | TGCGCCAGCAACCCTGGAGGAAGGGTGAGGGATGAAAAACTGTTTTTT | CASNPGGRVRDEKLFF
TRBJ2-5 | few | TRBV5-6 | TRBD1 | TGTGCCAGCAGCCAAGGGACAGGGGGGCGGGAGACCCAGTACTTC | CASSQGTGGRETQYF
TRBJ1-6 | few | TRBV4-2 | TRBD1 | TGTGCCAGCAGCGTCCGGGACAGGGAAACTTCACCCCTCCACTTT | CASSVRDRETSPLHF
TRBJ2-5 | NA | TRBV9 | TRBD1 | TGTGCCAGCAGCGCCGACAGGGTTAGGCGAGAGACCCAGTACTTC | CASSADRVRRETQYF
TRBJ1-2 | few | TRBV14 | NA | TGTGCCAGCAGCCCGCGGACAGCCGGCTATGGCTACACCTTC | CASSPRTAGYGYTF
TRBJ2-6 | few | TRBV4-2 | NA | TGTGCCAGCAGCCCATTTGTCCGGACAGCTGGGGCCAACGTCCTGACTTTC | CASSPFVRTAGANVLTF
TRBJ1-1 | few | TRBV10-3 | NA | TGTGCCATCAGTGAGCTATCTCAGGGCGACACTGAAGCTTTCTTT | CAISELSQGDTEAFF
TRBJ1-5 | few | TRBV30 | NA | TGTGCCTGGAGCGGGGACACCGGAAGGCAGCCCCAGCATTTT | CAWSGDTGRQPQHF
TRBJ2-7 | few | TRBV7-9 | TRBD1 | TGTGCCAGCAGCCAGTCGGGGACAGGGATGGACGAGCAGTACTTC | CASSQSGTGMDEQYF
TRBJ2-2 | NA | TRBV7-2 | NA | TGTGCCAGCAGCCCATGGGTCCTCGACAACACCGGGGAGCTGTTTTTT | CASSPWVLDNTGELFF
TRBJ2-5 | NA | TRBV7-2 | NA | TGTGCCAGCAGCCCAGCCGGCTCTTTCCAAGAGACCCAGTACTTC | CASSPAGSFQETQYF
TRBJ2-5 | NA | TRBV28 | NA | TGTGCCAGCAGTTTATTTGGATCCCAAGAGACCCAGTACTTC | CASSLFGSQETQYF
TRBJ2-2 | NA | TRBV9 | NA | TGTGCCAGCAGCGTTCGGGACACGGACACCGGGGAGCTGTTTTTT | CASSVRDTDTGELFF
TRBJ1-6 | few | TRBV6-5 | NA | TGTGCCAGCAGTTCCCGGGAGAGAAATTCACCCCTCCACTTT | CASSSRERNSPLHF
TRBJ1-1 | few | TRBV5-5 | TRBD1 | TGTGCCAGCAGGGACAGGTCAGGGGCGGACACTGAAGCTTTCTTT | CASRDRSGADTEAFF
TRBJ1-4 | few | TRBV7-9 | NA | TGTGCCAGCACTTTCAGGGATGAAAAACTGTTTTTT | CASTFRDEKLFF
TRBJ2-6 | few | TRBV5-4 | TRBD1 | TGTGCCAGCAGCGCGATACAGGGGAGATTAGACAGGGCCAACGTCCTGACTTTC | CASSAIQGRLDRANVLTF
TRBJ2-7 | NA | TRBV18 | TRBD1 | TGTGCCAGCTCACCGATCCGGGACAGGGGCTACGAGCAGTACTTC | CASSPIRDRGYEQYF
TRBJ1-1 | NA | TRBV5-1 | NA | TGCGCCAGCAGCTTGGTAGGACATTCCCGCGGGAACACTGAAGCTTTCTTT | CASSLVGHSRGNTEAFF
TRBJ1-6 | NA | TRBV9 | TRBD1 | TGTGCCAGCAGCGAGAGGGAGGGACAGGGTGATAATTCACCCCTCCACTTT | CASSEREGQGDNSPLHF
TRBJ1-5 | NA | TRBV19 | TRBD1 | TGTGCCAGTACCCTGGAGGGGGCCCAGCAGCCCCAGCATTTT | CASTLEGAQQPQHF
TRBJ2-1 | NA | TRBV28 | NA | TGTGCCAGCCTCATGGGAGGCTCCTACAATGAGCAGTTCTTC | CASLMGGSYNEQFF
TRBJ2-7 | NA | TRBV13 | TRBD1 | TGTGCCAGCAGTGGGACAGGGCGAATCTACGAGCAGTACTTC | CASSGTGRIYEQYF
TRBJ2-5 | few | TRBV7-2 | NA | TGTGCCAGCAGCTTAAGGAGGGGTCTCCAAGAGACCCAGTACTTC | CASSLRRGLQETQYF
TRBJ2-1 | NA | TRBV7-7 | NA | TGTGCCAGCAGCCCATCGCAAGGGGATAATGAGCAGTTCTTC | CASSPSQGDNEQFF
TRBJ2-3 | NA | TRBV2 | TRBD2 | TGTGCCAGCAGTCCCTGGACTAGCGGGACAGATACGCAGTATTTT | CASSPWTSGTDTQYF